Below are 15 T cell receptor beta chains sequenced from a single sample in a study of CD8+CD57+ T cells in acquired aplastic anemia. Sequenced patients had shown CD8+CD57+ cell expansion by flow cytometry. TCR beta VDJ and CDR3 were profiled, and genomic DNA was the template. TCRdb recomputed calls from the reads with MiXCR, one row per CDR3 protein. The table records roughly 290,000 distinct CDR3 sequences, around three fifths of them present only once. The sequenced material came from sorted CD4+, CD8+, or CD8+CD57+ T cells (not recorded which) from PBMCs. Receptors were obtained from a human donor with aplastic anemia.

V is TRBV2 and J is TRBJ1-5; unclear D gene. The CDR3 is made up of 13 amino acids. V was pared by 8 bases and J by 4 bases, with 12 bases between. Germline V gives CDR1 SNHLY, CDR2 FYNNEI. This chain's CDR3 is CASGFWENQPQHF. The DNA of the CDR3 is TGTGCCAGCGGGTTTTGGGAAAATCAGCCCCAGCATTTT.

The chain links TRBV20-1 to TRBJ2-5, with TRBD2 matching over 8 bases. Germline CDR1 and CDR2: DFQATT and SNEGSKA (reference sequence). J gave up 3 bases and V 0 bases, and 3 bases lay outside the gene matches. The CDR3 totals 14 residues. The CDR3 sequence is CSARDTSGEETQYF. DNA for the CDR3: TGCAGTGCTAGAGACACTAGCGGCGAAGAGACCCAGTACTTC.

This clonotype was seen more than once but under ten times. The chain carries TRBV7-2 and TRBJ1-2, with no clear D. CDR1 is SGHTA and CDR2 is FQGNSA in the germline V gene. V lost 4 bases to trimming and J lost 0 bases, with 9 bases between them. This CDR3 comprises 14 residues. CDR3 DNA: TGTGCCAGCAGCTCGACGGGAGCTAACTATGGCTACACCTTC. Amino acid sequence: CASSSTGANYGYTF.

This clonotype was picked up a small number of times. The chain couples TRBV7-9 to TRBJ2-7, with TRBD2 identical over 7 bases. J lost 5 bases, V lost 5 bases, and 12 bases had no gene match. The CDR3 covers 15 residues. CDR1 and CDR2 (germline): SEHNR, FQNEAQ (reference sequence). The CDR3 DNA sequence: TGTGCCAGCAGCCCCGGACTAGAACGGGTGGACGAGCAGTACTTC. It translates to CASSPGLERVDEQYF.

This clonotype was recorded at least ten times. V usage is TRBV20-1 and J usage is TRBJ2-3; 9 bases fit TRBD2. Losses at the gene ends were 5 bases for V and 5 bases for J; bases not matched to a gene: 11. Germline values: CDR1 DFQATT, CDR2 SNEGSKA (reference sequence). The CDR3 totals 15 residues. Here the CDR3 DNA reads TGCAGTGCTCCGTCAGCGGCGGGGGGGAGAGATACGCAGTATTTT. Translation gives CSAPSAAGGRDTQYF.

This chain joins TRBV7-8 and TRBJ2-7; D is ambiguous. The V end was cut by 5 bases, the J end by 4 bases, with 12 bases between. This CDR3 has 13 amino acids. Germline lookup yields CDR1 SGHVS and CDR2 FQNEAQ. CDR3: CASSPTPGYEQYF. The CDR3 DNA is TGTGCCAGCAGCCCCACCCCTGGGTACGAGCAGTACTTC. The full variable domain, with the rest looked up from reference TRBV7-8 and TRBJ2-7, is GAGVSQSPRYKVAKRGQDVALRCDPISGHVSLFWYQQALGQGPEFLTYFQNEAQLDKSGLPSDRFFAERPEGSVSTLKIQRTQQEDSAVYLCASSPTPGYEQYFGPGTRLTVT.

The chain has TRBV3-1 and TRBJ2-7, with D perhaps assigned TRBD1 or TRBD2 (5 bases each). Trimming removed 3 bases from V and 2 bases from J, with 11 bases in between. This CDR3 has 14 residues. Germline CDR1 LGHDT, CDR2 YNNKEL (reference sequence). The CDR3 nucleotides are TGTGCCAGCAGCCAGACCCGGGGACCCTACGAGCAGTACGTC. Its protein is CASSQTRGPYEQYV.

The chain employs TRBV2 and TRBJ1-2; 7 bases fit TRBD1. The CDR3 contains 12 residues. Germline V gives CDR1 SNHLY, CDR2 FYNNEI. J was trimmed by 4 bases and V by 7 bases; bases with no gene match: 3. CDR3 in amino acids: CASKGDSYGYTF. The CDR3 bases are TGTGCCAGCAAGGGGGACAGCTATGGCTACACCTTC.

This clonotype was detected ten times or more. V and J are TRBV19 and TRBJ1-2, with a tentative D call TRBD1 (6 bases). Trimming left V 1 base short and J 2 bases short, with 8 bases between. Germline values: CDR1 LNHDA, CDR2 SQIVND (reference sequence). The CDR3 is 14 amino acids. CDR3 nucleotide sequence: TGTGCCAGTAGTATAGGGCAGGGGAACTATGGCTACACCTTC. Protein: CASSIGQGNYGYTF. Using reference TRBV19 and TRBJ1-2 for the parts outside the CDR3, the full variable domain is DGGITQSPKYLFRKEGQNVTLSCEQNLNHDAMYWYRQDPGQGLRLIYYSQIVNDFQKGDIAEGYSVSREKKESFPLTVTSAQKNPTAFYLCASSIGQGNYGYTFGSGTRLTVV.

The chain is built from TRBV15 and TRBJ2-3; no reliable D call. The CDR3 loop spans 15 amino acids. The germline V gene has CDR1 LNHNV and CDR2 YYDKDF (reference sequence). V lost 2 bases and J 2 bases, leaving 11 bases between the germline ends. As DNA, the CDR3 is TGTGCCACCAGCAGAAGATCAACGTACACAGATACGCAGTATTTT. Translated: CATSRRSTYTDTQYF.

The chain uses TRBV15 and TRBJ2-7, with TRBD2 as a possible D gene (6 bases). Germline V gene data show CDR1 as LNHNV and CDR2 as YYDKDF (reference sequence). The V end lost 5 bases, the J end lost 6 bases, and 17 bases lay between the germline ends. CDR3 size: 14 residues. The CDR3 coding sequence is TGTGCCACCAGCTCACGGGAGTGGGGGGTCGAGCAGTACTTC. This translates into CATSSREWGVEQYF.

The J gene is TRBJ1-4, the V gene TRBV2, with 7 bases matching TRBD1. The length of the CDR3 is 13 residues. Per the germline V gene, CDR1 is SNHLY and CDR2 is FYNNEI. V shed 10 bases, J shed 8 bases, and the junction held 10 bases outside the gene matches. Written as DNA, the CDR3 is TGTGCCACCTGGACAGGTCGGAGAGAAAAACTGTTTTTT. Translation gives CATWTGRREKLFF.

The chain carries TRBV11-2 and TRBJ2-5, with 7 bases that match TRBD1. Germline V gene data show CDR1 as SGHAT and CDR2 as FQNNGV. The CDR3 totals 14 residues. V gave up 1 base and J gave up 7 bases; unmatched junction bases: 6. DNA of the CDR3: TGTGCCAGCAGCTTAGTCCCAGGGGGTCCGACCCAGTACTTC. The encoded protein is CASSLVPGGPTQYF.

V is TRBV2 and J is TRBJ2-5; TRBD1 agrees at 12 bases. The CDR3 extends over 15 amino acids. The V gene end was trimmed by 4 bases and the J gene end by 4 bases; junction bases not matched to a gene: 4. CDR1 SNHLY and CDR2 FYNNEI come from the germline V gene. CDR3 sequence (DNA): TGTGCCAGCAGTGGGGACAGGGGGCGCGGAGAGACCCAGTACTTC. Encoded protein: CASSGDRGRGETQYF.

Of note for this clonotype: Without the conserved terminal phenylalanine or tryptophan, this CDR3 likely stems from a read error. This sequence joins TRBV5-4 and TRBJ2-1; 10 nucleotides align to TRBD2. The CDR3 contains 15 residues. Germline loops: CDR1 SGHNT, CDR2 YYREEE (reference sequence). After removal of 0 bases from V and 10 bases from J, the junction contained 7 bases not matched to a gene. The CDR3 sequence: CASSLEAGGKNEQFS. In nucleotides, the CDR3 is TGTGCCAGCAGCTTGGAAGCGGGGGGGAAGAACGAGCAGTTCTCC.